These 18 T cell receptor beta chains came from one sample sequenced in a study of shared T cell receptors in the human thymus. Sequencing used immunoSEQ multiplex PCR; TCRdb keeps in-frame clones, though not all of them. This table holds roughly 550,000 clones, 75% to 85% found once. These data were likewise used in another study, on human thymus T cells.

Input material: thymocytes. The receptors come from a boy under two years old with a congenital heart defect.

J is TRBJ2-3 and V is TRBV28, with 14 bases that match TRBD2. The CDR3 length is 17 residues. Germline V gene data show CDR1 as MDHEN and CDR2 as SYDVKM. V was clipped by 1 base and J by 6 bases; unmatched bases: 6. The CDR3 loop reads CASSLSGTSGSWDTQYF. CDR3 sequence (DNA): TGTGCCAGCAGTTTATCTGGGACTAGCGGGAGCTGGGATACGCAGTATTTT.

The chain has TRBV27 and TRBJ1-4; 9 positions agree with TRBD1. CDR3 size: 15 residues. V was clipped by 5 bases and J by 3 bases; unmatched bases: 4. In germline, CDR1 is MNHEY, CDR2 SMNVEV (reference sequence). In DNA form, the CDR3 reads TGTGCCAGCAGTCCAACAGGGGGCCCTAATGAAAAACTGTTTTTT. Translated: CASSPTGGPNEKLFF. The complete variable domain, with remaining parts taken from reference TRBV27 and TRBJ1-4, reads EAQVTQNPRYLITVTGKKLTVTCSQNMNHEYMSWYRQDPGLGLRQIYYSMNVEVTDKGDVPEGYKVSRKEKRNFPLILESPSPNQTSLYFCASSPTGGPNEKLFFGSGTQLSVL.

CDR3 in amino acids: CSVAGQGVYEQYF. CDR3 coding DNA: TGCAGCGTTGCGGGACAGGGAGTCTACGAGCAGTACTTC. The chain carries TRBV29-1 and TRBJ2-7; 9 bases line up with TRBD1. There are 13 residues in the CDR3. Germline CDR1 is SQVTM and CDR2 is ANQGSEA. V was pared by 4 bases and J by 3 bases, with 4 bases of the junction left unmatched.

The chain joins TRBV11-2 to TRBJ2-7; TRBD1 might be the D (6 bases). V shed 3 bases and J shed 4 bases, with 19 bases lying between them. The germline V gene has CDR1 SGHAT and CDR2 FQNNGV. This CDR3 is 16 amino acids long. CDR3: CASSFRDTYGVYEQYF. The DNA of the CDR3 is TGTGCCAGCAGCTTCCGGGACACCTATGGGGTATACGAGCAGTACTTC.

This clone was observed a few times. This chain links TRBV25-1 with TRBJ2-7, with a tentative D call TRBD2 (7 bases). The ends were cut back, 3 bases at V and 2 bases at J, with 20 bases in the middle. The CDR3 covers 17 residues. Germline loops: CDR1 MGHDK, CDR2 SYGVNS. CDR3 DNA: TGTGCCAGCAGTGATCGGCCTAGGGGGGGATCCGCCTACGAGCAGTACTTC. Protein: CASSDRPRGGSAYEQYF.

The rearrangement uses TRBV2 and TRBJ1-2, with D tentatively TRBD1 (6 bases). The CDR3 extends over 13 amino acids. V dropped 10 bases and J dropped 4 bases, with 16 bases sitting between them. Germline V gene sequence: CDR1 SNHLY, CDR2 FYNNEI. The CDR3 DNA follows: TGTGCCATTTGGACAGAAGATTTCTATGGCTACACCTTC. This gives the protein CAIWTEDFYGYTF. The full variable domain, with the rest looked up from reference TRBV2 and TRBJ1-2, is EPEVTQTPSHQVTQMGQEVILRCVPISNHLYFYWYRQILGQKVEFLVSFYNNEISEKSEIFDDQFSVERPDGSNFTLKIRSTKLEDSAMYFCAIWTEDFYGYTFGSGTRLTVV.

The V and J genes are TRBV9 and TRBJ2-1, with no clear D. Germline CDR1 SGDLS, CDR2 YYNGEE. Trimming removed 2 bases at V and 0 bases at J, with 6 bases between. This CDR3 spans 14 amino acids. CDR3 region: CASSVGPSYNEQFF. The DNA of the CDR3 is TGTGCCAGCAGCGTTGGGCCCTCCTACAATGAGCAGTTCTTC. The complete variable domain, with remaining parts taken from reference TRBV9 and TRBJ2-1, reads DSGVTQTPKHLITATGQRVTLRCSPRSGDLSVYWYQQSLDQGLQFLIQYYNGEERAKGNILERFSAQQFPDLHSELNLSSLELGDSALYFCASSVGPSYNEQFFGPGTRLTVL.

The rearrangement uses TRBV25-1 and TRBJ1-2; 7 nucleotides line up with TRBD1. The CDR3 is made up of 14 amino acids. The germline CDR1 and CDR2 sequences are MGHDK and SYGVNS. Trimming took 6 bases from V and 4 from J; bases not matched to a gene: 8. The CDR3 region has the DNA TGTGCCAGCAGCTTAAGACAGGGCAGCTATGGCTACACCTTC. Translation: CASSLRQGSYGYTF.

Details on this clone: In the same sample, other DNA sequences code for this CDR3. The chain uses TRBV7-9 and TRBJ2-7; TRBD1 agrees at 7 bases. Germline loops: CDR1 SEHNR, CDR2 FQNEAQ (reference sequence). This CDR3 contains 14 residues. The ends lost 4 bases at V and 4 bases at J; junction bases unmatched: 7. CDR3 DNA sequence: TGTGCCAGCAGCTCAAGGGACAGAGGATACGAGCAGTACTTC. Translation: CASSSRDRGYEQYF.

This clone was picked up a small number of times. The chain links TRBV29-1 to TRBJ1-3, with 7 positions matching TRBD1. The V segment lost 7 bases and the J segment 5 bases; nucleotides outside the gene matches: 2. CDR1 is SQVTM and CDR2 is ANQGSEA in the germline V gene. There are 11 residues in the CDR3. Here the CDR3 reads CSATGRNTIYF. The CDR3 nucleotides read TGCAGCGCGACAGGGAGAAACACCATATATTTT. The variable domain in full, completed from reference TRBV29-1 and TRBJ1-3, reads SAVISQKPSRDICQRGTSLTIQCQVDSQVTMMFWYRQQPGQSLTLIATANQGSEATYESGFVIDKFPISRPNLTFSTLTVSNMSPEDSSIYLCSATGRNTIYFGEGSWLTVV.

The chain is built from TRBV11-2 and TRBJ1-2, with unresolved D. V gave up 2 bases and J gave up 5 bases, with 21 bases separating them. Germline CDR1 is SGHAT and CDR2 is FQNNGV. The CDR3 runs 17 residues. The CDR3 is CASSLMNGLLLRYGYTF. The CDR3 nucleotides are TGTGCCAGCAGCTTAATGAATGGGCTTCTGTTACGGTATGGCTACACCTTC.

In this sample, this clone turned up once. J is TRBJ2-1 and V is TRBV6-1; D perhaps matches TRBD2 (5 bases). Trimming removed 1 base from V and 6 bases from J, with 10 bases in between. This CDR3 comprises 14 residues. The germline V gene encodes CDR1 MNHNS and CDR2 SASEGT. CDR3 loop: CASSEGGSANEQFF. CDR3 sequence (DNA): TGTGCCAGCAGTGAAGGAGGTAGCGCCAATGAGCAGTTCTTC.

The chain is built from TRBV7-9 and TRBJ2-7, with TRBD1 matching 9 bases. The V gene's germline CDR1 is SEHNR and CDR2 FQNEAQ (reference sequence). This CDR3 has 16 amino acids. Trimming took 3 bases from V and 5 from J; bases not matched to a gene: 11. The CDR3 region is CASSLKMGQGINEQYF. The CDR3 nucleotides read TGTGCCAGCAGCTTGAAGATGGGACAGGGCATCAACGAGCAGTACTTC.

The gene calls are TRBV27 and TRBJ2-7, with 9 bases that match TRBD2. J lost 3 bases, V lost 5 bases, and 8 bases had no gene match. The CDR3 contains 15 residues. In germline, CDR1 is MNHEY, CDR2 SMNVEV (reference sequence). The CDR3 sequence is CASSPGGGRGYEQYF. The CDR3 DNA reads TGTGCCAGCAGTCCCGGGGGCGGGAGGGGCTACGAGCAGTACTTC.

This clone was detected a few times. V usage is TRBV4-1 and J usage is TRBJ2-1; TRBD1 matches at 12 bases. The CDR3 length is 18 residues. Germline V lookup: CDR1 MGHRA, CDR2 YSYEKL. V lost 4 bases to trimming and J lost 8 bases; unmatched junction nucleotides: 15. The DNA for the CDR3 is TGCGCCAGCAGCCTCCAAAGGATGGGGACAGGGGGCTCCGATGAGCAGTTCTTC. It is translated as CASSLQRMGTGGSDEQFF.

The DNA of the CDR3 is TGTGCCAGCAGTCTCCCGGGACTGTCATATGGCTACACCTTC. The encoded protein is CASSLPGLSYGYTF. The V call is TRBV28, the J call TRBJ1-2, with TRBD1 as a possible D gene (5 bases). Trimming stripped 5 bases from V and 5 bases from J, with 15 bases between. The CDR3 extends over 14 amino acids. CDR1 is MDHEN and CDR2 is SYDVKM in the germline V gene.

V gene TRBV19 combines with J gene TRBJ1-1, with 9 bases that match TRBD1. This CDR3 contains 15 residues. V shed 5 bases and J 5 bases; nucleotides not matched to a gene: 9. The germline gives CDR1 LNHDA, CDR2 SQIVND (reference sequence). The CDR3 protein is CASSSRTGVGTEAFF. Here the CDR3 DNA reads TGTGCCAGTAGTTCCAGGACAGGGGTAGGGACTGAAGCTTTCTTT.

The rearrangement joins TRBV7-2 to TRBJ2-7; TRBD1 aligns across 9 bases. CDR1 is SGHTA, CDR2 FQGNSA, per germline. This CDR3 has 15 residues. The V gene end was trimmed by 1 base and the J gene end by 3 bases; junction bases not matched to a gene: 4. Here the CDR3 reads CASSLEQGALYEQYF. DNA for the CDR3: TGTGCCAGCAGCTTAGAACAGGGGGCTCTCTACGAGCAGTACTTC.